These 31 T cell receptor beta chains were sequenced from one sample in a study of naive and memory T cell subsets. The beta constant-region primer was an equimolar mix of two oligonucleotides covering TRBC1 and TRBC2. TCRdb reprocessed the UMI-ligation and nested PCR reads via MiXCR and lists one record per CDR3 protein. The table lists roughly 98,000 distinct CDR3 sequences, 7% to 8% of them singletons. The sample taken for sequencing was central memory CD4+ T cells from blood. These receptors were collected from a human donor in good health.

Written as DNA, the CDR3 is TGTGCCAGCAGTACCCGGGGACAGGGAGCGAATCAGCCCCAGCATTTT. This sequence encodes CASSTRGQGANQPQHF. This chain uses TRBV2 with TRBJ1-5; 9 bases align to TRBD1. Losses at the gene ends were 5 bases for V and 4 bases for J; bases not matched to a gene: 9. Per the germline V gene, CDR1 is SNHLY and CDR2 is FYNNEI. CDR3 length equals 16 residues.

This clonotype was counted ten times or more. Here the CDR3 reads CASSPRTPRQNTEAFF. The CDR3 DNA follows: TGTGCCAGCTCACCACGAACCCCGAGACAGAACACTGAAGCTTTCTTT. This rearrangement joins TRBV18 to TRBJ1-1; no reliable D call. V was trimmed by 1 base and J by 1 base, leaving 13 bases between them. Germline loops: CDR1 KGHSH, CDR2 LQKENI. This CDR3 comprises 16 residues. Looking up the rest from reference TRBV18 and TRBJ1-1 gives the full variable domain: NAGVMQNPRHLVRRRGQEARLRCSPMKGHSHVYWYRQLPEEGLKFMVYLQKENIIDESGMPKERFSAEFPKEGPSILRIQQVVRGDSAAYFCASSPRTPRQNTEAFFGQGTRLTVV.

This clonotype was counted ten times or more. This rearrangement joins TRBV20-1 to TRBJ1-5, with D possibly matching TRBD1 (5 bases). Germline V gene data show CDR1 as DFQATT and CDR2 as SNEGSKA (reference sequence). V dropped 5 bases and J dropped 3 bases, with 11 bases sitting between them. The CDR3 spans 13 residues. The CDR3 DNA reads as TGCAGTGCTCATACAGGTCCCAATCAGCCCCAGCATTTT. Its protein is CSAHTGPNQPQHF.

The genes are TRBV28 and TRBJ2-7; D may be TRBD2 (6 bases). V lost 8 bases and J lost 4, with 18 bases in between. The CDR3 is 14 amino acids. From germline, CDR1 is MDHEN and CDR2 SYDVKM. The CDR3 here is CASGSLGGVYEQYF. In nucleotides, the CDR3 is TGTGCCAGCGGGTCCTTAGGCGGGGTGTACGAGCAGTACTTC.

J is TRBJ2-3 and V is TRBV23-1; D call uncertain. TRBV23-1 is identified as an open reading frame with a role that is uncertain. Trimming took 8 bases from V and 0 from J, leaving 24 bases between them. The CDR3 sequence is 18 residues long. The CDR3 nucleotides read TGCGCCAGCTATCCCCACGCGCCCGGGCCCCGAAGCACAGATACGCAGTATTTT. Translating gives CASYPHAPGPRSTDTQYF.

This clonotype was seen only a few times. The chain joins TRBV18 to TRBJ2-6; no definite D call. CDR1 and CDR2 from the germline V gene are KGHSH and LQKENI. CDR3 length: 15 amino acids. V was cut by 0 bases and J by 0 bases, with 3 bases left in between. The CDR3 coding sequence is TGTGCCAGCTCACCACCGAGCTCTGGGGCCAACGTCCTGACTTTC. Its translation: CASSPPSSGANVLTF.

This clonotype has just a few counts. The chain recombines TRBV11-2 with TRBJ2-5; D is uncertain. The germline CDR1 and CDR2 sequences are SGHAT and FQNNGV. Trimming cost V 1 base and J 5 bases, with 14 bases left between them. The CDR3 runs 15 residues. Written as DNA, the CDR3 is TGTGCCAGCAGCTTAGTGCTCCATCAGGAGGAGACCCAGTACTTC. It yields the protein CASSLVLHQEETQYF.

This chain joins TRBV6-6 and TRBJ1-3; perhaps TRBD1 as D (5 bases). Trimming took 5 bases from V and 3 from J, leaving 20 bases between them. The germline CDR1 and CDR2 sequences are MNHNY and SVGAGI (reference sequence). The CDR3 spans 17 residues. CDR3 nucleotide sequence: TGTGCCAGCAGTCCACAGATCCAGGGTTTTTTTGGAAACACCATATATTTT. It translates to CASSPQIQGFFGNTIYF.

A few counts support this clonotype. The V gene is TRBV20-1, the J gene TRBJ2-1; D may be TRBD2 (6 bases). This CDR3 is 15 amino acids long. CDR1 is DFQATT and CDR2 is SNEGSKA in the germline V gene (reference sequence). Trimming took off 1 base at V and 6 bases at J, with 16 bases between the two ends. The CDR3 DNA reads as TGCAGTGCTAGAGTACCGACTAGTCCTGGCAATGAGCAGTTCTTC. It specifies CSARVPTSPGNEQFF.

This clonotype was found many times. The chain is built from TRBV6-2 or TRBV6-3 and TRBJ1-6; tentatively, D is TRBD1 (6 bases). The CDR3 length is 16 residues. With 2 bases removed from V and 5 bases from J, the gap between germline ends came to 13 bases. Germline loops: CDR1 MNHEY, CDR2 SVGEGT. The CDR3 sequence is CASSYGTLGDNSPLHF. CDR3 coding DNA: TGTGCCAGCAGTTACGGGACACTGGGCGATAATTCACCCCTCCACTTT.

This clonotype has only a few counts. The chain employs TRBV23-1 and TRBJ2-7; D possibly matches TRBD1 or TRBD2 (6 bases each). TRBV23-1 carries the ORF label, with uncertain function. The CDR3 extends over 15 amino acids. V gave up 8 bases and J gave up 3 bases, with 20 bases separating them. This CDR3 is CASDRIPGVLYEQYF. DNA of the CDR3: TGCGCCAGCGACAGGATACCGGGAGTGCTCTACGAGCAGTACTTC.

This clonotype was observed a handful of times. V gene TRBV7-2 combines with J gene TRBJ2-2, with TRBD2 matching over 8 bases. The germline V gene encodes CDR1 SGHTA and CDR2 FQGNSA. CDR3 length: 15 amino acids. J was trimmed by 6 bases and V by 1 base; bases with no gene match: 4. CDR3 loop: CASSLGLATSGELFF. CDR3 in DNA: TGTGCCAGCAGCTTAGGACTAGCGACATCCGGGGAGCTGTTTTTT.

This clonotype was seen a few times. This chain links TRBV5-6 with TRBJ1-2; possible D gene TRBD1, 6 bases. The V and J ends lost 4 bases and 3 bases respectively, with 22 bases between them. Germline CDR1 reads SGHDT; CDR2 reads YYEEEE. This CDR3 region has 17 residues. The CDR3 bases are TGTGCCAGCAGCCCAACTACCCTGAGGGGGTCCGACTATGGCTACACCTTC. Amino acid sequence: CASSPTTLRGSDYGYTF.

This clonotype was seen only a few times. The chain joins TRBV3-1 to TRBJ2-5; 8 bases agree with TRBD2. The CDR3 consists of 18 residues. The germline V gene has CDR1 LGHDT and CDR2 YNNKEL (reference sequence). With V trimmed by 1 base and J by 4 bases, 14 bases remained unmatched. Here the CDR3 DNA reads TGTGCCAGCAGCCAAGTCTATAGGGGAGCGGGAGTTTTAGAGACCCAGTACTTC. Protein: CASSQVYRGAGVLETQYF.

This clonotype is classed as medium-sized. This chain connects TRBV20-1 to TRBJ1-1; tentatively, D is TRBD1 (6 bases). V was trimmed by 0 bases and J by 4 bases, leaving 12 bases between them. The V gene's germline CDR1 is DFQATT and CDR2 SNEGSKA (reference sequence). The CDR3 has 14 amino acids. The CDR3 DNA reads TGCAGTGCTAGAGACACAGGGAGGAGCACTGAAGCTTTCTTT. Protein: CSARDTGRSTEAFF.

This clonotype has a count of ten or more. The chain is built from TRBV18 and TRBJ1-2; no definite D call. V was trimmed by 3 bases and J by 11 bases, leaving 10 bases between them. The CDR3 runs to 11 residues. The germline V gene has CDR1 KGHSH and CDR2 LQKENI. CDR3 in amino acids: CASSPDSQYTF. The CDR3 nucleotides are TGTGCCAGCTCACCCGATTCACAGTACACCTTC.

This clonotype has a handful of counts. V usage is TRBV9 and J usage is TRBJ2-6; tentatively, D is TRBD2 (6 bases). Between the trimmed V and J ends, which lost 1 base and 4 bases, there was a span of 15 bases. The CDR3 loop spans 17 amino acids. CDR1 and CDR2 (germline): SGDLS, YYNGEE. The CDR3, as DNA: TGTGCCAGCAGCGTACTAAGTGGGAGGCTAGGGGCCAACGTCCTGACTTTC. Its protein product is CASSVLSGRLGANVLTF.

This clonotype was counted many times. CDR3 nucleotides: TGTGCCAGCAGCCAAGAGGACAGAGGAAACACCATATATTTT. Translating gives CASSQEDRGNTIYF. V and J are TRBV14 and TRBJ1-3; D perhaps matches TRBD1 (6 bases). The germline gives CDR1 SGHDN, CDR2 FVKESK. Trimming removed 0 bases at V and 4 bases at J, with 7 bases between. This CDR3 comprises 14 residues.

This clonotype was counted many times. The CDR3 DNA reads TGTGCCACCAGTGCCCACTCTGGAAACACCATATATTTT. Protein product: CATSAHSGNTIYF. The chain is built from TRBV24-1 and TRBJ1-3; D not certain. The V and J ends lost 5 bases and 0 bases respectively, with 4 bases between them. The CDR3 covers 13 residues. In germline, CDR1 is KGHDR, CDR2 SFDVKD.

This clonotype was counted many times. The chain uses TRBV29-1 and TRBJ2-7; 10 nucleotides match TRBD2. CDR1 and CDR2 from the germline V gene are SQVTM and ANQGSEA. The CDR3 is made up of 12 amino acids. V trimming: 8 bases; J trimming: 3 bases; junction bases outside the gene matches: 4. CDR3 DNA: TGCAGCCATAGCGGGGGGAGCTACGAGCAGTACTTC. Translating it yields CSHSGGSYEQYF.

This clonotype was detected ten times or more. CDR3 DNA: TGTGCCAGCACCAGACTAGCGGGAGGGGCAGGTGAGCAGTTCTTC. Protein: CASTRLAGGAGEQFF. This chain links TRBV2 with TRBJ2-1; 14 bases fit TRBD2. The length of the CDR3 is 15 residues. The germline V gene encodes CDR1 SNHLY and CDR2 FYNNEI. Trimming removed 7 bases from V and 9 bases from J; junction bases left unmatched: 8.

This clonotype was seen at least ten times. The rearrangement joins TRBV7-3 to TRBJ2-5; D is possibly TRBD1 (6 bases). The CDR3 extends over 15 amino acids. The germline V gene has CDR1 SGHTA and CDR2 FQGTGA. The germline V and J ends were trimmed by 2 bases and 2 bases, with 12 bases remaining between them. CDR3 coding DNA: TGTGCCAGCAGCTTATTGGCAGGGGCACAAGAGACCCAGTACTTC. Translation: CASSLLAGAQETQYF.

This clonotype came up a few times. The chain joins TRBV3-1 to TRBJ2-3; perhaps TRBD2 as D (6 bases). The CDR3 is made up of 14 amino acids. V gave up 1 base and J gave up 5 bases, with 10 bases separating them. The germline V gene has CDR1 LGHDT and CDR2 YNNKEL (reference sequence). DNA for the CDR3: TGTGCCAGCAGCCAAGTGGGAGGAGGAGATACGCAGTATTTT. Translation gives CASSQVGGGDTQYF.

The sample holds many counts of this clonotype. The chain combines TRBV20-1 with TRBJ2-5, with 9 nucleotides matching TRBD2. V trimming: 1 base; J trimming: 5 bases; junction bases outside the gene matches: 11. This CDR3 has 16 amino acids. Germline-derived CDR1 and CDR2 are DFQATT and SNEGSKA (reference sequence). The CDR3, as DNA: TGCAGTGCTAGAGTGGGCGGGAGGGCCGATTCGGAGACCCAGTACTTC. Translating gives CSARVGGRADSETQYF.

This clonotype was seen more than once but under ten times. The J gene is TRBJ1-4, the V gene TRBV5-1, with D hard to call. CDR1 is SGHRS and CDR2 is YFSETQ in the germline V gene. This CDR3 is 10 amino acids long. V was trimmed by 6 bases and J by 14 bases, leaving 11 bases between them. The CDR3 DNA sequence: TGCGCCAGCACCAGCGGGCGGCTGTTTTTT. Its protein is CASTSGRLFF.

DNA of the CDR3: TGTGCCAGCAGCCAAGAAGGACTAGCGGCGGAGACCCAGTACTTC. Protein sequence: CASSQEGLAAETQYF. This chain links TRBV14 with TRBJ2-5; TRBD2 matches at 10 bases. Germline V gene data show CDR1 as SGHDN and CDR2 as FVKESK. This CDR3 comprises 15 residues. J gave up 5 bases and V 0 bases, and 3 bases lay outside the gene matches. Together with reference TRBV14 and TRBJ2-5, the CDR3 gives the full variable domain: EAGVTQFPSHSVIEKGQTVTLRCDPISGHDNLYWYRRVMGKEIKFLLHFVKESKQDESGMPNNRFLAERTGGTYSTLKVQPAELEDSGVYFCASSQEGLAAETQYFGPGTRLLVL.

The chain uses TRBV27 and TRBJ2-7, with 8 positions matching TRBD1. J was trimmed by 1 base and V by 5 bases; bases with no gene match: 10. The CDR3 sequence is 16 residues long. From germline, CDR1 is MNHEY and CDR2 SMNVEV (reference sequence). CDR3 nucleotide sequence: TGTGCCAGCAGTGACCCAGGGGGCTTTAAGTCCTACGAGCAGTACTTC. Encoded protein: CASSDPGGFKSYEQYF.

This clonotype was recorded at least ten times. J is TRBJ1-2 and V is TRBV29-1; 9 nucleotides agree with TRBD1. The CDR3 sequence is 14 residues long. Trimming at V came to 5 bases and at J to 6 bases, leaving 10 bases not matched to a gene. The germline gives CDR1 SQVTM, CDR2 ANQGSEA. CDR3 sequence: CSVLPDRGIDGYTF. CDR3 bases: TGCAGCGTTCTCCCGGACAGGGGAATTGATGGCTACACCTTC. The full variable domain, in which reference TRBV29-1 and TRBJ1-2 provide the parts outside the CDR3, is SAVISQKPSRDICQRGTSLTIQCQVDSQVTMMFWYRQQPGQSLTLIATANQGSEATYESGFVIDKFPISRPNLTFSTLTVSNMSPEDSSIYLCSVLPDRGIDGYTFGSGTRLTVV.

This clonotype was counted many times. The genes are TRBV7-2 and TRBJ2-1, with TRBD2 identical over 9 bases. Per the germline V gene, CDR1 is SGHTA and CDR2 is FQGNSA. The length of the CDR3 is 14 residues. Trimming took 1 base from V and 11 from J; bases not matched to a gene: 6. CDR3 sequence: CASSLGTSETKQFF. In DNA, the CDR3 is TGTGCCAGCAGCTTAGGGACTAGCGAGACTAAGCAGTTCTTC.

This clonotype was observed many times. This chain uses TRBV28 with TRBJ2-6; tentative D call: TRBD1 (5 bases). The germline gives CDR1 MDHEN, CDR2 SYDVKM. The V end was cut by 8 bases, the J end by 0 bases, with 11 bases between. CDR3 length equals 15 residues. The CDR3 loop is CASLGAFSGANVLTF. For the CDR3, the DNA is TGTGCCAGCCTTGGGGCTTTCTCTGGGGCCAACGTCCTGACTTTC.

This clonotype has ten or more counts. The rearrangement uses TRBV2 and TRBJ2-3; D unclear. The CDR3 is made up of 15 amino acids. Germline V gene sequence: CDR1 SNHLY, CDR2 FYNNEI. V was clipped by 4 bases and J by 0 bases, with 11 bases between them. In DNA form, the CDR3 reads TGTGCCAGCAGTGGCGCAGGAGCTAGCACAGATACGCAGTATTTT. The encoded protein is CASSGAGASTDTQYF.